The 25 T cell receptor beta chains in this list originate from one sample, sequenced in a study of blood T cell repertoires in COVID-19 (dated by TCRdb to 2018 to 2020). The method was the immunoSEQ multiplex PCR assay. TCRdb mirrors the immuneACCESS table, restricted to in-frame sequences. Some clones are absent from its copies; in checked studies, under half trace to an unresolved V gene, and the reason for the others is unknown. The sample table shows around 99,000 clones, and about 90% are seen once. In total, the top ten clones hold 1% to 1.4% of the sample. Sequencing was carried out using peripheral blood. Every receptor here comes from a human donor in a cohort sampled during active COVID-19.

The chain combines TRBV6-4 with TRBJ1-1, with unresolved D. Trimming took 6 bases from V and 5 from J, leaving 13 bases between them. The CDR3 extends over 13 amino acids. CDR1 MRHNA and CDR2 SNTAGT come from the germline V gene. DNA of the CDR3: TGTGCCAGCAGGGCGGCCCAGTCGACTGAAGCTTTCTTT. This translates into CASRAAQSTEAFF.

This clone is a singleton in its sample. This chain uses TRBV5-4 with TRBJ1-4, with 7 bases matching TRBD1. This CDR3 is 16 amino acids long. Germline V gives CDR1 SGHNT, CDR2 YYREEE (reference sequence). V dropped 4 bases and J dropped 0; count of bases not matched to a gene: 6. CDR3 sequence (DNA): TGTGCCAGCAGCATCCGGGACAGACCAACTAATGAAAAACTGTTTTTT. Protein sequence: CASSIRDRPTNEKLFF.

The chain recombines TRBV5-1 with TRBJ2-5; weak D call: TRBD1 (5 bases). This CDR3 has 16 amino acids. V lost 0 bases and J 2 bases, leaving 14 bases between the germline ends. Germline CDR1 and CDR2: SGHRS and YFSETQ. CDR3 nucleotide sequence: TGCGCCAGCAGCTTGGAGCACAGGTGGGCACAAGAGACCCAGTACTTC. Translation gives CASSLEHRWAQETQYF.

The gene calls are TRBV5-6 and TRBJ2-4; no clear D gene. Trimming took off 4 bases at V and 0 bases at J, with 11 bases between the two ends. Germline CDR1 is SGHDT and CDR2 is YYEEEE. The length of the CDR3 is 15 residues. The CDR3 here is CASSETNLAKNIQYF. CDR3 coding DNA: TGTGCCAGCAGCGAGACAAACCTAGCCAAAAACATTCAGTACTTC.

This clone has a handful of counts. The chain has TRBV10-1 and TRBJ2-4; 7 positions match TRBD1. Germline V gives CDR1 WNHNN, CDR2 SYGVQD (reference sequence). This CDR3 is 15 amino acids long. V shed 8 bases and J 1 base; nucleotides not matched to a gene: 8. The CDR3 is CASQGEIRAKNIQYF. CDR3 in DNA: TGCGCCAGCCAGGGGGAGATTAGGGCCAAAAACATTCAGTACTTC.

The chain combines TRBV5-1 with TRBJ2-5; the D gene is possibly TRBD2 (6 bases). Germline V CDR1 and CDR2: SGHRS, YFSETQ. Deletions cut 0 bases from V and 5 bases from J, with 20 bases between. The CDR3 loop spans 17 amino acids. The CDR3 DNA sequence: TGCGCCAGCAGCTTGGGGTCAGGACCCCGTGGGAGGGAGACCCAGTACTTC. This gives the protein CASSLGSGPRGRETQYF.

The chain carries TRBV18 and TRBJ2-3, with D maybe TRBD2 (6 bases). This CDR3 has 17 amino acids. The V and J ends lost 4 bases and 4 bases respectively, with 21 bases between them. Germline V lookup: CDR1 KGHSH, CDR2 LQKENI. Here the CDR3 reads CASSRFRTGETPDTQYF. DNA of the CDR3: TGTGCCAGCTCACGGTTCCGGACGGGAGAAACCCCAGATACGCAGTATTTT.

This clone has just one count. The CDR3 DNA reads as TGTGCCAGCAGCCGCAATGACAGGGAGAAAGCTTTCTTT. Translated, it gives CASSRNDREKAFF. The chain recombines TRBV7-9 with TRBJ1-1, with 7 bases fitting TRBD1. Germline CDR1 SEHNR, CDR2 FQNEAQ (reference sequence). The J segment lost 9 bases and the V segment lost 5 bases, leaving 9 bases of the junction unmatched. This CDR3 spans 13 amino acids.

The CDR3 DNA is TGTGCCAGCTCCCCTAAAATCGGGCAGGGCACCTACGAGCAGTACTTC. The encoded protein is CASSPKIGQGTYEQYF. The chain employs TRBV18 and TRBJ2-7; TRBD1 is a possible D gene (5 bases). Germline values: CDR1 KGHSH, CDR2 LQKENI. Trimming left V 6 bases short and J 2 bases short, with 20 bases between. CDR3 size: 16 residues.

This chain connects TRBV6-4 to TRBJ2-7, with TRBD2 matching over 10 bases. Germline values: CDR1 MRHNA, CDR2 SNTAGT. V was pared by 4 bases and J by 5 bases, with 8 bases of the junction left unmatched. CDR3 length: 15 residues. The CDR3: CASSALAGASNEQYF. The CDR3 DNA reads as TGTGCCAGCAGTGCCCTAGCGGGGGCGTCCAACGAGCAGTACTTC.

The CDR3 region has the DNA TGTGCCAGCAGCTCAGGGGAGTTAGGCTACGAGCAGTACTTC. Translated: CASSSGELGYEQYF. The chain has TRBV7-9 and TRBJ2-7; maybe TRBD1 (6 bases). V shed 4 bases and J shed 3 bases, with 13 bases lying between them. This CDR3 contains 14 residues. The germline gives CDR1 SEHNR, CDR2 FQNEAQ (reference sequence).

The CDR3 nucleotides read TGTGCCACCAGCAGAGGAGGGGGAGAGGGTGAAAAACTGTTTTTT. Protein product: CATSRGGGEGEKLFF. This sequence joins TRBV15 and TRBJ1-4; a possible D gene is TRBD1 (6 bases). V was clipped by 1 base and J by 7 bases, with 13 bases between them. The CDR3 spans 15 residues. Per the germline V gene, CDR1 is LNHNV and CDR2 is YYDKDF (reference sequence).

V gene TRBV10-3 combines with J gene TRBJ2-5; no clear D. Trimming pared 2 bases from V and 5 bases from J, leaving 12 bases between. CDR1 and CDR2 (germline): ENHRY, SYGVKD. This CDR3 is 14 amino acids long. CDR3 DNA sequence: TGTGCCATCAGTGAGATTTCGGCCGGGGAGACCCAGTACTTC. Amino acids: CAISEISAGETQYF.

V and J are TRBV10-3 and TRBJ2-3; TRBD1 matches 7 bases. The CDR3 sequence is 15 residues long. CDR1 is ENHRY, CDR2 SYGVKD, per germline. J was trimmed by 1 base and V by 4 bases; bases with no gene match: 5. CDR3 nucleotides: TGTGCCATCAGTGTAGGACAGGCGCGCACAGATACGCAGTATTTT. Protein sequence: CAISVGQARTDTQYF.

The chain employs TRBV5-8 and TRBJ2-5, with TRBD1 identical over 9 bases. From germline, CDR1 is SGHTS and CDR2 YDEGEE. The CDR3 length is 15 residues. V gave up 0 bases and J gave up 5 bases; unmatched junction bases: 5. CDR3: CASSLGGQGSETQYF. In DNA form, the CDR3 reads TGTGCCAGCAGCTTGGGGGGACAGGGCTCGGAGACCCAGTACTTC.

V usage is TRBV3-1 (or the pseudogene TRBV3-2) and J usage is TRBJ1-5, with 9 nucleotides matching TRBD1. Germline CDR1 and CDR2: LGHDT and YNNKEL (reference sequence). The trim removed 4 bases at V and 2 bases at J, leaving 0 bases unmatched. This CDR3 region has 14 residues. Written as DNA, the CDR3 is TGTGCCAGCAGCCGGACAGGGGGCAATCAGCCCCAGCATTTT. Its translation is CASSRTGGNQPQHF.

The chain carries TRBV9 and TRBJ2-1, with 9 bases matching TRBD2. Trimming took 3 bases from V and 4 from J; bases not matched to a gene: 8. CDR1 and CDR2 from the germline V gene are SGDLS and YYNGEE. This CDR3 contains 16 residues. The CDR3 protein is CASSASGTGRYNEQFF. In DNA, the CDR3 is TGTGCCAGCAGCGCTAGCGGGACGGGGAGATACAATGAGCAGTTCTTC. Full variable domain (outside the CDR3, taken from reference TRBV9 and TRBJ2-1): DSGVTQTPKHLITATGQRVTLRCSPRSGDLSVYWYQQSLDQGLQFLIQYYNGEERAKGNILERFSAQQFPDLHSELNLSSLELGDSALYFCASSASGTGRYNEQFFGPGTRLTVL.

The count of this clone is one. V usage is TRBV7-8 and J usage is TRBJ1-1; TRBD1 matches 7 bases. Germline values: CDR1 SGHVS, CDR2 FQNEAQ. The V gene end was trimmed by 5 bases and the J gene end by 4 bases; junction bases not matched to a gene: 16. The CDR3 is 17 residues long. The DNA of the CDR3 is TGTGCCAGCAGCCCCCCCCTTAGGGGGCCTGGGACCACTGAAGCTTTCTTT. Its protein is CASSPPLRGPGTTEAFF. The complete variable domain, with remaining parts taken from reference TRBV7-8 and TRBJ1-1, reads GAGVSQSPRYKVAKRGQDVALRCDPISGHVSLFWYQQALGQGPEFLTYFQNEAQLDKSGLPSDRFFAERPEGSVSTLKIQRTQQEDSAVYLCASSPPLRGPGTTEAFFGQGTRLTVV.

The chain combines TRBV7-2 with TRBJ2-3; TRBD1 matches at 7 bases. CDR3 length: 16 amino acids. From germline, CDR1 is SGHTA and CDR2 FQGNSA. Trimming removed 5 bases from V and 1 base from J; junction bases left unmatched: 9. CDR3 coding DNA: TGTGCCAGCAGCGTTTTTGCCGGGACAGGCACAGATACGCAGTATTTT. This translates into CASSVFAGTGTDTQYF.

CDR3: CASSLDTGGVSQYF. The DNA for the CDR3 is TGTGCCAGCAGCTTAGACACAGGAGGGGTATCGCAGTATTTT. The V call is TRBV7-2, the J call TRBJ2-3; D possibly corresponds to TRBD2 (6 bases). The germline gives CDR1 SGHTA, CDR2 FQGNSA. Trimming removed 1 base at V and 10 bases at J, with 15 bases between. The CDR3 has 14 amino acids.

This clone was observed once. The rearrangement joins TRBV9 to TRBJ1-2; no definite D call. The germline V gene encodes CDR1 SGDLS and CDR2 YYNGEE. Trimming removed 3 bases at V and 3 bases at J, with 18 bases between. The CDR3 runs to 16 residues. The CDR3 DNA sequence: TGTGCCAGCAGCGGAGGCTCCCCCGGGAGGGACTATGGCTACACCTTC. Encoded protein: CASSGGSPGRDYGYTF.

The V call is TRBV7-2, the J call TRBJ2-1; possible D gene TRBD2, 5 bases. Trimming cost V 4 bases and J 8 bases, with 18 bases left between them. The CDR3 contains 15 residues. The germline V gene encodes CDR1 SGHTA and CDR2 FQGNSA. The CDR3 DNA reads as TGTGCCAGCAGCTCCGCCGGGCGGGCTCGGGATGAGCAGTTCTTC. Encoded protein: CASSSAGRARDEQFF.

The CDR3 DNA sequence: TGTGCCAGCAGTCCCGGGACAGGGGTCTCTGGGGCCAACGTCCTGACTTTC. This encodes CASSPGTGVSGANVLTF. This chain links TRBV6-6 with TRBJ2-6; 10 bases align to TRBD1. V dropped 5 bases and J dropped 0; count of bases not matched to a gene: 4. Per germline, CDR1 MNHNY and CDR2 SVGAGI (reference sequence). This CDR3 region has 17 residues.

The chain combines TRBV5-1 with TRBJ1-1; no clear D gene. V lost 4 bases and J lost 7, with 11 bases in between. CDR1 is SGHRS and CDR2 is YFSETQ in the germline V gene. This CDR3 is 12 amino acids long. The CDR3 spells CASSGDMIEAFF. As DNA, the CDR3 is TGCGCCAGCAGCGGTGACATGATTGAAGCTTTCTTT.

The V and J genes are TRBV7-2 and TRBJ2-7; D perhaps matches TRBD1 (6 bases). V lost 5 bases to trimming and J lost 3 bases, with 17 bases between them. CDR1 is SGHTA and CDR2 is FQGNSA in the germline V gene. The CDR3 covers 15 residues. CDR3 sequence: CASSHRTDTYYEQYF. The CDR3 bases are TGTGCCAGCAGCCATCGGACAGACACCTACTACGAGCAGTACTTC. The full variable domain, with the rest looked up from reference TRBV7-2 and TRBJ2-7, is GAGVSQSPSNKVTEKGKDVELRCDPISGHTALYWYRQSLGQGLEFLIYFQGNSAPDKSGLPSDRFSAERTGGSVSTLTIQRTQQEDSAVYLCASSHRTDTYYEQYFGPGTRLTVT.